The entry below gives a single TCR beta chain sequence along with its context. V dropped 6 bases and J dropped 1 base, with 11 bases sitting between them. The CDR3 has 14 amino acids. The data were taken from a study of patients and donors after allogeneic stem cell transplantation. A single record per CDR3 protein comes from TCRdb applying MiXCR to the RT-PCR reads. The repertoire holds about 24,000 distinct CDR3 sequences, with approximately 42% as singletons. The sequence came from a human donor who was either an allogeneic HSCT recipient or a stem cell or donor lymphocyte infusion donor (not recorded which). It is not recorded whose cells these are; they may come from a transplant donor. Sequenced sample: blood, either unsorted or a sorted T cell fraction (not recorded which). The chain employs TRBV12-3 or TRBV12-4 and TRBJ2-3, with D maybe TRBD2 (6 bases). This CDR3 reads CASSLGLRTDTQYF. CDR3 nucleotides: TGTGCCAGCAGCTTGGGACTGCGCACAGATACGCAGTATTTT.